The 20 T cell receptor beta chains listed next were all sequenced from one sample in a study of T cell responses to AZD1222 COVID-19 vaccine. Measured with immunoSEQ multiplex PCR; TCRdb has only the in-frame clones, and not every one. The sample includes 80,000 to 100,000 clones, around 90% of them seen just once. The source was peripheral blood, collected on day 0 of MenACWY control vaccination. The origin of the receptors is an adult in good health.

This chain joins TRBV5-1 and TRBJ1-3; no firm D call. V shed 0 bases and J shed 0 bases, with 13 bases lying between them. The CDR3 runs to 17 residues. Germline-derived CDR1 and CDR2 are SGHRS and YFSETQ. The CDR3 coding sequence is TGCGCCAGCAGCTTGGAAGGCGGAACCTACTCTGGAAACACCATATATTTT. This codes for CASSLEGGTYSGNTIYF.

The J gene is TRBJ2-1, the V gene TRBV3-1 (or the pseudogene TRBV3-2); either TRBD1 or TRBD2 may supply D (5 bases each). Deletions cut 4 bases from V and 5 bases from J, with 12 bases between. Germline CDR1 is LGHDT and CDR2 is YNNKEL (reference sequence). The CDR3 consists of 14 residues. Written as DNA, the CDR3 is TGTGCCAGCAGCCGGGGGAGAACTAACAATGAGCAGTTCTTC. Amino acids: CASSRGRTNNEQFF.

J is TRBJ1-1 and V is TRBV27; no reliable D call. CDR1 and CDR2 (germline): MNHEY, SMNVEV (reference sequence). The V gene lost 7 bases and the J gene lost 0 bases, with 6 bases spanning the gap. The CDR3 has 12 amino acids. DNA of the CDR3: TGTGCCAGCAAGAGAATGAACACTGAAGCTTTCTTT. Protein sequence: CASKRMNTEAFF.

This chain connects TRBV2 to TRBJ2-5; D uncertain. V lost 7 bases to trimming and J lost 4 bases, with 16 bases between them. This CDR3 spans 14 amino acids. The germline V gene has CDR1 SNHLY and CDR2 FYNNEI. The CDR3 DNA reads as TGTGCCAGCAAACCCAGTCTAGTGGGAGAGACCCAGTACTTC. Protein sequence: CASKPSLVGETQYF.

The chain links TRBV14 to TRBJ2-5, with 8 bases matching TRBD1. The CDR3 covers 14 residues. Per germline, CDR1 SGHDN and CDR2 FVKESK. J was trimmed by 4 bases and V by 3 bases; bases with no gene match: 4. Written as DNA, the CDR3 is TGTGCCAGCAGCCACAGGGGGCTTCGAGAGACCCAGTACTTC. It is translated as CASSHRGLRETQYF.

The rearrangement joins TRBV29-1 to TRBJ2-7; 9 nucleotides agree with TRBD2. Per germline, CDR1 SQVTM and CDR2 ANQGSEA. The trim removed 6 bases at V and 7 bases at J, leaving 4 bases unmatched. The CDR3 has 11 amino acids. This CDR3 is CSVGLAREQYF. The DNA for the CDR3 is TGCAGCGTAGGACTAGCGAGGGAGCAGTACTTC.

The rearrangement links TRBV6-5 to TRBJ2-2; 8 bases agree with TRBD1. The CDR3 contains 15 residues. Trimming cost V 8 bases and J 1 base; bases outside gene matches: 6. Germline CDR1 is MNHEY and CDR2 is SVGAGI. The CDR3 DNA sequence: TGTGCCAGCGGACAGGGCACATGGAACACCGGGGAGCTGTTTTTT. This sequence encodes CASGQGTWNTGELFF.

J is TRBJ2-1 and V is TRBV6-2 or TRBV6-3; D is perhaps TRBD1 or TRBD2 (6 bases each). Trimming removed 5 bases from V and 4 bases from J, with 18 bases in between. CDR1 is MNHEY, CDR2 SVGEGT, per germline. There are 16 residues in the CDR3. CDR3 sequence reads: CASSPNGGGGYNEQFF. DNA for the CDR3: TGTGCCAGCAGTCCCAACGGGGGCGGCGGTTACAATGAGCAGTTCTTC.

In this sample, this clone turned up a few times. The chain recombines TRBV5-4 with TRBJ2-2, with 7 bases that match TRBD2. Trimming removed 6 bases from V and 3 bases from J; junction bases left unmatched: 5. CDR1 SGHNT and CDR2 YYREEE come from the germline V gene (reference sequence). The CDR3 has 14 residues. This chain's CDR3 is CASTTGGYTGELFF. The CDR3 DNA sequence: TGTGCCAGCACCACGGGGGGATACACCGGGGAGCTGTTTTTT. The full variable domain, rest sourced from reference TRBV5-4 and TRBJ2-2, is ETGVTQSPTHLIKTRGQQVTLRCSSQSGHNTVSWYQQALGQGPQFIFQYYREEENGRGNFPPRFSGLQFPNYSSELNVNALELDDSALYLCASTTGGYTGELFFGEGSRLTVL.

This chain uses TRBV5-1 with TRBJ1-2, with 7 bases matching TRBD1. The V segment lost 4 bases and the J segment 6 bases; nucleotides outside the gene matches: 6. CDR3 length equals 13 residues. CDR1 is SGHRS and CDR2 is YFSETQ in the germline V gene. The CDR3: CASSQTGLDGYTF. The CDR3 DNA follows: TGCGCCAGCAGCCAGACAGGGCTGGATGGCTACACCTTC.

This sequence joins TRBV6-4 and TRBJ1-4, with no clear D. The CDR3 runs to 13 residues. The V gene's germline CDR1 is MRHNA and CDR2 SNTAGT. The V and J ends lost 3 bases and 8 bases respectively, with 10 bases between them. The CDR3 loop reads CASSDGDLEKLFF. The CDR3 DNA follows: TGTGCCAGCAGTGATGGGGATTTGGAAAAACTGTTTTTT.

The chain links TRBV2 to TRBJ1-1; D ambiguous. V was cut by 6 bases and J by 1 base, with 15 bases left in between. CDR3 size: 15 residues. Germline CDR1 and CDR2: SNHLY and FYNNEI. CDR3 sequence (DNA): TGTGCCAGCAGCCATGACCCCTCGGGGAACACTGAAGCTTTCTTT. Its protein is CASSHDPSGNTEAFF. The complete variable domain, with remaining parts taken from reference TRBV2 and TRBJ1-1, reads EPEVTQTPSHQVTQMGQEVILRCVPISNHLYFYWYRQILGQKVEFLVSFYNNEISEKSEIFDDQFSVERPDGSNFTLKIRSTKLEDSAMYFCASSHDPSGNTEAFFGQGTRLTVV.

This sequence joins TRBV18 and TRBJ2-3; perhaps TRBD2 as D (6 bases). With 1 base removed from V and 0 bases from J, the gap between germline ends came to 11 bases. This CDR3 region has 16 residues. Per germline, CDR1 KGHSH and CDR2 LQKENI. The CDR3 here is CASSPRLVSSTDTQYF. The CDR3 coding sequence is TGTGCCAGCTCACCACGACTAGTCTCTAGCACAGATACGCAGTATTTT.

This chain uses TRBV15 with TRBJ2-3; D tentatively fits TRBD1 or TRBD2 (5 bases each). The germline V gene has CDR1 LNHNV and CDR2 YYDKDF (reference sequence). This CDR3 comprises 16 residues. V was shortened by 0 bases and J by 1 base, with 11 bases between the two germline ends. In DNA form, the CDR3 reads TGTGCCACCAGCAGAGATGCACCGGGGCGCACAGATACGCAGTATTTT. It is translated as CATSRDAPGRTDTQYF.

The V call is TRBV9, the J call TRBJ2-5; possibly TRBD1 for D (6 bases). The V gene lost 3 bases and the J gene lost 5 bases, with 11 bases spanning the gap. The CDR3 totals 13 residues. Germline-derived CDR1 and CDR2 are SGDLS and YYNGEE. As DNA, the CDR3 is TGTGCCAGCAGCGAGGGGACAAGGGAGACCCAGTACTTC. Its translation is CASSEGTRETQYF. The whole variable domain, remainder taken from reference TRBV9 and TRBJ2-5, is DSGVTQTPKHLITATGQRVTLRCSPRSGDLSVYWYQQSLDQGLQFLIQYYNGEERAKGNILERFSAQQFPDLHSELNLSSLELGDSALYFCASSEGTRETQYFGPGTRLLVL.

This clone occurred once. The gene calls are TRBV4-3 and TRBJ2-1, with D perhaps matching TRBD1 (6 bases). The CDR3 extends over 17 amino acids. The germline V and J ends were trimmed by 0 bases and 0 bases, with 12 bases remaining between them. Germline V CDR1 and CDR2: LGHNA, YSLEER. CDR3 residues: CASSQEGALSSYNEQFF. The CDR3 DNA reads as TGCGCCAGCAGCCAAGAGGGGGCCCTTAGCTCCTACAATGAGCAGTTCTTC.

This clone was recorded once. As DNA, the CDR3 is TGCGCCAGCAGCCAAATACCACGGACTAATGAAAAACTGTTTTTT. This translates into CASSQIPRTNEKLFF. J is TRBJ1-4 and V is TRBV4-3; no clear D gene. CDR3 length: 15 residues. Germline CDR1 and CDR2: LGHNA and YSLEER. With 2 bases removed from V and 2 bases from J, the gap between germline ends came to 9 bases.

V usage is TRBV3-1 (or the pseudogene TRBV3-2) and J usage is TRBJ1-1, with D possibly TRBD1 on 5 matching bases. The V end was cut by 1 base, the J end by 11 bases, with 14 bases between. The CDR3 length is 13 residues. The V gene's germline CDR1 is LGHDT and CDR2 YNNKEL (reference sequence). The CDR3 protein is CASSQAGQGGAFF. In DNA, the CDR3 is TGTGCCAGCAGCCAAGCTGGCCAGGGTGGTGCTTTCTTT.

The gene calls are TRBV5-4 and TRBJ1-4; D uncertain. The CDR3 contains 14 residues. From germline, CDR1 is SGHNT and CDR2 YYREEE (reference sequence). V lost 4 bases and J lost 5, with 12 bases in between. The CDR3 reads CASSPDVSNEKLFF. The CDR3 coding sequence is TGTGCCAGCAGCCCGGATGTCTCCAATGAAAAACTGTTTTTT.

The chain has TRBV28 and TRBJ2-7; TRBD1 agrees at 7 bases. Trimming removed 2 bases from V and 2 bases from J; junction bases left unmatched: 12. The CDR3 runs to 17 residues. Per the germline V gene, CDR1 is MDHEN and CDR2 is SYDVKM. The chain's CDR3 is CASSLGTTGVRPYEQYF. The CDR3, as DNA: TGTGCCAGCAGTTTAGGAACAACAGGGGTTAGACCCTACGAGCAGTACTTC.